This T cell receptor beta chain was observed in a study of cytotoxic CD8 clonotypes in ibrutinib-treated CLL. Study overall: Included were 11 to 12 relapsed/refractory and about 15 treatment-naive patients, of whom roughly 17 were IGHV unmutated. The study's findings and limits: Once treatment began, public clonotypes, which were uncommon, contracted or stayed stable. Elevated clonality accompanied ibrutinib response, with a return toward baseline values at progression. Starting clonality was above that of age-matched healthy donors and tracked circulating CD8+ T-cell counts.

On this clone itself: Antigen unknown.

The data were produced by immunoSEQ multiplex PCR, yet TCRdb's version contains in-frame clones alone and is incomplete. Of about 200,000 clones in the sample, 55% to 85% were seen once. The sequence derives from a human donor with chronic lymphocytic leukemia. The specimen comprised PBMCs, sampled after 24 months of ibrutinib treatment.

The CDR3 nucleotides are TGTGCCATCACTGCAGGGATCGACACTGAAGCTTTCTTT. Encoded protein: CAITAGIDTEAFF. V gene TRBV10-3 combines with J gene TRBJ1-1, with a possible D match to TRBD1 (5 bases). V dropped 7 bases and J dropped 3 bases, with 12 bases sitting between them. Germline V gene lookup returns CDR1 ENHRY and CDR2 SYGVKD. The CDR3 runs to 13 residues.